This TCR beta chain appears in the sequencing data of a study of blood T cell repertoires in COVID-19. This table comes from immunoSEQ multiplex PCR, and its TCRdb copy is limited to in-frame clones, with some not included. The sample has about 120,000 clones; 70% to 90% are singletons. CDR3 size: 16 residues. Germline V gives CDR1 KGHDR, CDR2 SFDVKD. With V trimmed by 3 bases and J by 1 base, 6 bases remained unmatched. This sequence originates from a human donor in a cohort sampled during active COVID-19. The chain has TRBV24-1 and TRBJ2-3; 7 nucleotides align to TRBD2. The specimen sequenced was peripheral blood. In DNA form, the CDR3 reads TGTGCCACCAGTGATGCACAGGCGGGGGGCACAGATACGCAGTATTTT. This gives the protein CATSDAQAGGTDTQYF.